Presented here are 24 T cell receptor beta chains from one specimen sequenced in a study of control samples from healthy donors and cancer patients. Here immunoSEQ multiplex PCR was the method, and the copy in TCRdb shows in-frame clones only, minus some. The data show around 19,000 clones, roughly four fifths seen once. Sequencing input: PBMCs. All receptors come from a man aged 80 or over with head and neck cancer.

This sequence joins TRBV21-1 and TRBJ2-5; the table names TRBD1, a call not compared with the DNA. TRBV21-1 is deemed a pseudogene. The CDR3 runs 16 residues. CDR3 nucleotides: TGTGCCAGCAGCAAAAATAGGACAGGGCTCCCAGAGACCCAGTACTTC. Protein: CASSKNRTGLPETQYF.

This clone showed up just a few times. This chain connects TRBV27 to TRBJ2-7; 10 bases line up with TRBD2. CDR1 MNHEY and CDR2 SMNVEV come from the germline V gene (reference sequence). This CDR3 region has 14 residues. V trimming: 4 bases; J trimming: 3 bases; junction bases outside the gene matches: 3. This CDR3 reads CASSSRTSGYEQYF. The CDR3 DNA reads TGTGCCAGCAGTTCTCGGACTAGCGGCTACGAGCAGTACTTC.

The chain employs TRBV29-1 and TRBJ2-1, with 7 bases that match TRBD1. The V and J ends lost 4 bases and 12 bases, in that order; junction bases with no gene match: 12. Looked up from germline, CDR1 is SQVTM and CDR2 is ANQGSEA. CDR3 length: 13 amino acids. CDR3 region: CSVGGQHLNGQFF. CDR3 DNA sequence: TGCAGCGTTGGGGGACAGCATCTGAACGGGCAGTTCTTC.

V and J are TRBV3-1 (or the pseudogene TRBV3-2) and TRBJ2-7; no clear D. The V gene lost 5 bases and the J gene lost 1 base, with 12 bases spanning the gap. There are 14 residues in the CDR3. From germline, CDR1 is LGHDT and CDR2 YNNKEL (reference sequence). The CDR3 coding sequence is TGTGCCAGCAGCTCACACGGAGATTCCTACGAGCAGTACTTC. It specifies CASSSHGDSYEQYF.

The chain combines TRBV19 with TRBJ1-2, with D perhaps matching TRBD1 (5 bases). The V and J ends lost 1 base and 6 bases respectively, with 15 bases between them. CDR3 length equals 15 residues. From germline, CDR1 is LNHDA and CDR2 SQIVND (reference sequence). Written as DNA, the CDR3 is TGTGCCAGTAGTATAGCCCATAGGGGTTACGATGGCTACACCTTC. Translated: CASSIAHRGYDGYTF.

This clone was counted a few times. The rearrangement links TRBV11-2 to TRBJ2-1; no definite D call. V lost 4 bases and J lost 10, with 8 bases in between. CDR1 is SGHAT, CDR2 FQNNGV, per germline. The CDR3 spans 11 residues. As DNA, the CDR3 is TGTGCCAGCAGCTCAACACTAGAGCAGTTCTTC. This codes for CASSSTLEQFF.

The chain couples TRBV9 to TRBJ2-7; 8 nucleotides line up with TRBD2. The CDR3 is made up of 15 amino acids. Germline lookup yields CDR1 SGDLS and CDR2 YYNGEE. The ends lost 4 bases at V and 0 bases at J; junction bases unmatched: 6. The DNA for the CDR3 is TGTGCCAGCAGCCCATCGGGACTAGTCTCCTACGAGCAGTACTTC. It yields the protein CASSPSGLVSYEQYF.

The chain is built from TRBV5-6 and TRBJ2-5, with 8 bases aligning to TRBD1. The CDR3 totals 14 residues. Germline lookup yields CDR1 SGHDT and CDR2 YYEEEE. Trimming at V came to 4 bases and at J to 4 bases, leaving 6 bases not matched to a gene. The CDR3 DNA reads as TGTGCCAGCAGCGTGACAGGGGTAACAGAGACCCAGTACTTC. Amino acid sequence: CASSVTGVTETQYF.

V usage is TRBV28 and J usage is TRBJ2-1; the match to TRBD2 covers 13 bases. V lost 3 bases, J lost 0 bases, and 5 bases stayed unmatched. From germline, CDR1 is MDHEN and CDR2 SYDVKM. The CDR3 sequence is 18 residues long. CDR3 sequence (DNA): TGTGCCAGCAGTTTCGGGACTAGCGGGATTAACTCCTACAATGAGCAGTTCTTC. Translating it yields CASSFGTSGINSYNEQFF.

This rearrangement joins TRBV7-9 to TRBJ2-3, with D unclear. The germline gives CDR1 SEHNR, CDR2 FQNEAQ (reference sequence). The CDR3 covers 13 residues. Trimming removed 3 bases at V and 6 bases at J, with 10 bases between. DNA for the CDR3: TGTGCCAGCAGCTTGGGTGGGTGGGATACGCAGTATTTT. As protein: CASSLGGWDTQYF.

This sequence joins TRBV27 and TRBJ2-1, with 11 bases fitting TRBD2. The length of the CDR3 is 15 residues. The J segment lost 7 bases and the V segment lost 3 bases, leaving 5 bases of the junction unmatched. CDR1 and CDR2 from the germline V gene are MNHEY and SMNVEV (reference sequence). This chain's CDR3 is CASSFLAGGRNEQFF. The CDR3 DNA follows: TGTGCCAGCAGTTTTCTAGCGGGGGGCCGAAATGAGCAGTTCTTC.

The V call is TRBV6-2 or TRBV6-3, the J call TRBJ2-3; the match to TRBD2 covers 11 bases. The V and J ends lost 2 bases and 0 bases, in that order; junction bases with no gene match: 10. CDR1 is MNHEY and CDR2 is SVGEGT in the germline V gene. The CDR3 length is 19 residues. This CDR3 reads CASSYPLLASGGSTDTQYF. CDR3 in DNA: TGTGCCAGCAGTTACCCCCTCCTAGCTAGCGGGGGGAGCACAGATACGCAGTATTTT.

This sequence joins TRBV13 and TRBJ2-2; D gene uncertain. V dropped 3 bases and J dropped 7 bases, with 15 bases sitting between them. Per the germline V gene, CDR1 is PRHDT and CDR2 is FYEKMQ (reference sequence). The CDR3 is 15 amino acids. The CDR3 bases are TGTGCCAGCAGCTTCTTTGACCTTTTGGTCGGGGAGCTGTTTTTT. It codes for CASSFFDLLVGELFF.

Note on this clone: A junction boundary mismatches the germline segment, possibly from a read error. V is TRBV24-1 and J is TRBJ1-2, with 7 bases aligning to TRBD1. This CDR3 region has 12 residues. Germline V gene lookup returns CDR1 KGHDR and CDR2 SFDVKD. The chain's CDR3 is CATSDQSGTEFF. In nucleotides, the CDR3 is TGTGCCACCAGTGACCAATCCGGGACAGAATTCTTC.

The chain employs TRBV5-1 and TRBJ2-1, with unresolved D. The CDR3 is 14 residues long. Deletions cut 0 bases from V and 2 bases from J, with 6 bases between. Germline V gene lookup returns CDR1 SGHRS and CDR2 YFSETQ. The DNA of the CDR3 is TGCGCCAGCAGCTTGGACAGACCCTACAATGAGCAGTTCTTC. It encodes CASSLDRPYNEQFF.

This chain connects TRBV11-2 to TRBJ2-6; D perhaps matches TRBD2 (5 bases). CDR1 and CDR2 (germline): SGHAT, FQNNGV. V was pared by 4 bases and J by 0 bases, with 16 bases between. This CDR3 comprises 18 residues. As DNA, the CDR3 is TGTGCCAGCAGCTCCAGTGAGGGCCTCTTCTCTGGGGCCAACGTCCTGACTTTC. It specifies CASSSSEGLFSGANVLTF. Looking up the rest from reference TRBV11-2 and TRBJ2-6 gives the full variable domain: EAGVAQSPRYKIIEKRQSVAFWCNPISGHATLYWYQQILGQGPKLLIQFQNNGVVDDSQLPKDRFSAERLKGVDSTLKIQPAKLEDSAVYLCASSSSEGLFSGANVLTFGAGSRLTVL.

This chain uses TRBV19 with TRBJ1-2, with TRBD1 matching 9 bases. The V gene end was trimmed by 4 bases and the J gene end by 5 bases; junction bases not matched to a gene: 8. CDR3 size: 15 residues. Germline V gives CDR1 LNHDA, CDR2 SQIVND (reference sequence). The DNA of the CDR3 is TGTGCCAGTAGTACAACGACAGGGGGGAAATATGGCTACACCTTC. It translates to CASSTTTGGKYGYTF.

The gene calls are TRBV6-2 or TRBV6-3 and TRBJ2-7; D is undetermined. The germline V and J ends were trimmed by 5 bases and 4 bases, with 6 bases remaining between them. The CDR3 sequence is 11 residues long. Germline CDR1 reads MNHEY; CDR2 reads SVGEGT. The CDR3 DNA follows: TGTGCCAGCAGTGTAAGTTACGAGCAGTACTTC. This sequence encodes CASSVSYEQYF.

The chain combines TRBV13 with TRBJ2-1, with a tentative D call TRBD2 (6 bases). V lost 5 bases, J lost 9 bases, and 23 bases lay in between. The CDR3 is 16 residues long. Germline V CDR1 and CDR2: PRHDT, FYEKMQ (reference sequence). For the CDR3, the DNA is TGTGCCAGCAGCCAGGAAACAGTGAGGAGGGGCAGTGAGCAGTTCTTC. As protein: CASSQETVRRGSEQFF.

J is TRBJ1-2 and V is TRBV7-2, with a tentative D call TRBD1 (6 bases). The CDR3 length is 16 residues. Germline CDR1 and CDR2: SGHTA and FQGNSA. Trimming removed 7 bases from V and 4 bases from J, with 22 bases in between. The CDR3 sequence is CASTLRSWGQGYGYTF. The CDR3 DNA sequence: TGTGCCAGCACCCTGCGGTCCTGGGGGCAGGGCTATGGCTACACCTTC.

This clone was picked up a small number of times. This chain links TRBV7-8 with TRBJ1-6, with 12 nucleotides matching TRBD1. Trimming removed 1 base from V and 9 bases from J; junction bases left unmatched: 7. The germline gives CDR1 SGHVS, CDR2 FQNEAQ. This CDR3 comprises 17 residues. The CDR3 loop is CASSLGGQGARSSPLHF. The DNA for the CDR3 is TGTGCCAGCAGCTTAGGGGGACAGGGGGCGCGGAGTTCACCCCTCCACTTT.

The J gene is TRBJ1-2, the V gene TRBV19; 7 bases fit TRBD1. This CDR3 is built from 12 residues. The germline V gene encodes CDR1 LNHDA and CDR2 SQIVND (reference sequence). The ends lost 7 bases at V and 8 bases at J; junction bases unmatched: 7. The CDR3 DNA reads TGTGCCAGTAAGACAGGGAATAACGGCTACACCTTC. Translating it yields CASKTGNNGYTF. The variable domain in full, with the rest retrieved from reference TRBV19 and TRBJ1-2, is DGGITQSPKYLFRKEGQNVTLSCEQNLNHDAMYWYRQDPGQGLRLIYYSQIVNDFQKGDIAEGYSVSREKKESFPLTVTSAQKNPTAFYLCASKTGNNGYTFGSGTRLTVV.

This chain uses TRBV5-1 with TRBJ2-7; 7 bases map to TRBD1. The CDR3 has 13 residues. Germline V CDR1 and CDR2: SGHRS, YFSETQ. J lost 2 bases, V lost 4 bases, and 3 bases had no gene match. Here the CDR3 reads CASSPGTAYEQYF. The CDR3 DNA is TGCGCCAGCAGCCCCGGGACAGCCTACGAGCAGTACTTC.

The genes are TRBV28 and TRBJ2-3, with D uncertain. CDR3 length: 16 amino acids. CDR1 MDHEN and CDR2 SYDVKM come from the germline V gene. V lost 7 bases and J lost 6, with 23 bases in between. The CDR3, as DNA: TGTGCCAGCATGCCACAATGGGGTGCCTTAGTCGATACGCAGTATTTT. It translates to CASMPQWGALVDTQYF.